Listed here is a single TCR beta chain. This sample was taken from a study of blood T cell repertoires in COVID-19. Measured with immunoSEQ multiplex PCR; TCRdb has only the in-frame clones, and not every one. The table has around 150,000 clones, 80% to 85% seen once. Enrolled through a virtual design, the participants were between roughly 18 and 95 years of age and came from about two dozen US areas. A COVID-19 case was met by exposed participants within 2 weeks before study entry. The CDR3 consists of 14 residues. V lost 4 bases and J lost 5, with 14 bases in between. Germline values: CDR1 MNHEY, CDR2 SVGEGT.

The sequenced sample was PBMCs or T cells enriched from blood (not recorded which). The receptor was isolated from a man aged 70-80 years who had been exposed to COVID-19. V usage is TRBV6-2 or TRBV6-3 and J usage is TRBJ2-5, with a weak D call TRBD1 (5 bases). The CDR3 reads CASSSSPRAETQYF. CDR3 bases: TGTGCCAGCAGTTCCTCTCCCAGGGCGGAGACCCAGTACTTC.